This T cell receptor (beta chain) appears in the sequencing data of a study of cytomegalovirus exposure and HLA in healthy donors. PCR amplification relied on 60 Vbeta primers (plus 13 Jbeta primers). The method was immunoSEQ multiplex PCR; TCRdb's version includes in-frame clones alone and lacks a portion of them. The sample records 200,000 or so clones, around 82% being singletons. This CDR3 spans 15 amino acids. The TCR originated in a boy aged 5-17 years in good health and CMV-seronegative. Sequencing input: PBMCs. The rearrangement uses TRBV21-1 and TRBJ2-1; TRBD2, the D gene given by the table, was not confirmed from the DNA. TRBV21-1 is a pseudogene. The CDR3 is CASRGTTRSYNEQFF. Here the CDR3 DNA reads TGTGCCAGCAGGGGGACTACCCGCTCCTACAATGAGCAGTTCTTC.